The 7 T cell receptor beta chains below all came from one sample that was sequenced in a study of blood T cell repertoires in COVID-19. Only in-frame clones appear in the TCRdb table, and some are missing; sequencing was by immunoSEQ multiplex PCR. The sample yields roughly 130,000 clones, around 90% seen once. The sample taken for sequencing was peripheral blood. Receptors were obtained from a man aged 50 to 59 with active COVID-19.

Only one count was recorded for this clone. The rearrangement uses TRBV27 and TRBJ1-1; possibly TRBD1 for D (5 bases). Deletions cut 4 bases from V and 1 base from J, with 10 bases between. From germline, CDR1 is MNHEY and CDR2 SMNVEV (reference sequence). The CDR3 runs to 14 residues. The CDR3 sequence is CASSYRQKNTEAFF. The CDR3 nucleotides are TGTGCCAGCAGTTACCGACAGAAGAACACTGAAGCTTTCTTT.

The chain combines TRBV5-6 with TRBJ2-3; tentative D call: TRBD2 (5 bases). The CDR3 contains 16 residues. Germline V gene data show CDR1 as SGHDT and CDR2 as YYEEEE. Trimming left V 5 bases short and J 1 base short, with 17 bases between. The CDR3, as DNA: TGTGCCAGCAGAGTTCTTAGCGACGGGGGCACAGATACGCAGTATTTT. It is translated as CASRVLSDGGTDTQYF. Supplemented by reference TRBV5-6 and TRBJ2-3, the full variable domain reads DAGVTQSPTHLIKTRGQQVTLRCSPKSGHDTVSWYQQALGQGPQFIFQYYEEEERQRGNFPDRFSGHQFPNYSSELNVNALLLGDSALYLCASRVLSDGGTDTQYFGPGTRLTVL.

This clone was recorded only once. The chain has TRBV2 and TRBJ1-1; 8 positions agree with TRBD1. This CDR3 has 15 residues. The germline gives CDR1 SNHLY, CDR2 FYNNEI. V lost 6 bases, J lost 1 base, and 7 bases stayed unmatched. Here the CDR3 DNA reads TGTGCCAGCAGGCAACGCGGGACAGGGAACACTGAAGCTTTCTTT. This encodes CASRQRGTGNTEAFF. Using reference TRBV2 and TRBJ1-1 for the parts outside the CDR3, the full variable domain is EPEVTQTPSHQVTQMGQEVILRCVPISNHLYFYWYRQILGQKVEFLVSFYNNEISEKSEIFDDQFSVERPDGSNFTLKIRSTKLEDSAMYFCASRQRGTGNTEAFFGQGTRLTVV.

The CDR3 protein is CASSQDAGGGNTGELFF. In nucleotides, the CDR3 is TGTGCCAGCAGCCAAGATGCGGGAGGTGGGAACACCGGGGAGCTGTTTTTT. This chain joins TRBV3-1 (or the pseudogene TRBV3-2) and TRBJ2-2; 8 nucleotides line up with TRBD2. This CDR3 region has 17 residues. Germline CDR1 is LGHDT and CDR2 is YNNKEL (reference sequence). Trimming cost V 0 bases and J 1 base; bases outside gene matches: 4.

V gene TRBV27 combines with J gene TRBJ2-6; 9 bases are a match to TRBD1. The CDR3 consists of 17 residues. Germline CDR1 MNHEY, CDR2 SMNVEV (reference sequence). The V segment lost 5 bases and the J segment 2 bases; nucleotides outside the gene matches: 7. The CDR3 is CASSPGQGLAGANVLTF. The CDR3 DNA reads TGTGCCAGCAGTCCTGGACAGGGGCTAGCTGGGGCCAACGTCCTGACTTTC.

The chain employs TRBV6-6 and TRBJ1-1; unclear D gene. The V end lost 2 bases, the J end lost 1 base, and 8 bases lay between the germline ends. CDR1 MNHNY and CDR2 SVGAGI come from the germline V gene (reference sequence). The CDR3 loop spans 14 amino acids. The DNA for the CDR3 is TGTGCCAGCAGTTACCAGGAAGGGAACACTGAAGCTTTCTTT. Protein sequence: CASSYQEGNTEAFF.

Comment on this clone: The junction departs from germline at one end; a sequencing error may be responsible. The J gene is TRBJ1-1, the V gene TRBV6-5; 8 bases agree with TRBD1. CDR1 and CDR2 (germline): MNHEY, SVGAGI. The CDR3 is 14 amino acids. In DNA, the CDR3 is TGTGCCAGCAGCTACTCATACAGGGGGGGATTGGCTTTCTTT. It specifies CASSYSYRGGLAFF.